Presented here are 13 T cell receptor beta chains from one specimen sequenced in a study of T-cell reconstitution after alpha-beta-depleted transplantation in children. A TCRbeta library incorporating unique molecular identifiers was prepared. TCRdb independently ran MiXCR on the PCR reads; one entry per CDR3 protein. The sample carries 640,000 or so distinct CDR3 sequences, 16% recorded once. This specimen was PBMCs from the stem cell graft donor, taken from the stem cell graft. The origin of the receptors is a human donor who donated a stem cell graft to a child with acute myeloid leukemia.

This rearrangement joins TRBV11-1 to TRBJ2-7; D not resolved. CDR3 length: 12 residues. The V gene's germline CDR1 is SGHAT and CDR2 FQDESV (reference sequence). Deletions cut 4 bases from V and 7 bases from J, with 11 bases between. CDR3 bases: TGTGCCAGCAGCTCGTCCGTCATTGAGCAGTACTTC. Its translation is CASSSSVIEQYF.

This clonotype occurred a few times. This chain joins TRBV20-1 and TRBJ1-6; D possibly corresponds to TRBD1 (6 bases). Germline assignment: CDR1 DFQATT and CDR2 SNEGSKA (reference sequence). The V end was cut by 3 bases, the J end by 9 bases, with 21 bases between. The CDR3 consists of 16 residues. Here the CDR3 reads CSASLVGHPSSSPLHF. The CDR3 DNA is TGCAGTGCTAGCCTCGTGGGACATCCGTCTAGTTCACCCCTCCACTTT.

This clonotype was seen a handful of times. This sequence joins TRBV7-2 and TRBJ2-7; TRBD1 agrees at 10 bases. CDR1 and CDR2 (germline): SGHTA, FQGNSA. The trim removed 4 bases at V and 6 bases at J, leaving 6 bases unmatched. The CDR3 spans 14 residues. CDR3 sequence (DNA): TGTGCCAGCAGCTCGGGACAGGGGTTAGGCGAGCAGTACTTC. Protein: CASSSGQGLGEQYF.

The chain couples TRBV6-1 to TRBJ1-1; D remains ambiguous. Trimming removed 9 bases from V and 4 bases from J, with 9 bases in between. This CDR3 has 11 residues. Germline V gene sequence: CDR1 MNHNS, CDR2 SASEGT. The CDR3 bases are TGTGCCAGTCAGTGGGGCACTGAAGCTTTCTTT. Its translation: CASQWGTEAFF.

There are many counts of this clonotype. The chain joins TRBV29-1 to TRBJ2-1, with TRBD1 as a possible D gene (6 bases). Germline assignment: CDR1 SQVTM and CDR2 ANQGSEA. V was pared by 5 bases and J by 8 bases, with 13 bases between. CDR3 length equals 12 residues. The CDR3 nucleotides read TGCAGCGTTCAGGACAGCTTCGATGAGCAGTTCTTC. Its protein is CSVQDSFDEQFF.

This clonotype was seen many times. The CDR3 sequence: CSARASPQETQYF. DNA of the CDR3: TGCAGTGCTAGGGCTAGCCCCCAAGAGACCCAGTACTTC. The chain combines TRBV20-1 with TRBJ2-5; a weak D match, TRBD2 (5 bases). This CDR3 is built from 13 residues. V lost 3 bases to trimming and J lost 1 base, with 9 bases between them. The V gene's germline CDR1 is DFQATT and CDR2 SNEGSKA (reference sequence).

The chain combines TRBV7-2 with TRBJ2-1; 7 bases agree with TRBD2. Germline values: CDR1 SGHTA, CDR2 FQGNSA. This CDR3 region has 16 residues. Trimming cost V 1 base and J 8 bases; bases outside gene matches: 11. The CDR3 sequence is CASSLGGGGAWDEQFF. CDR3 bases: TGTGCCAGCAGCTTAGGAGGCGGGGGAGCTTGGGATGAGCAGTTCTTC.

The chain couples TRBV5-5 to TRBJ2-1; TRBD2 aligns across 10 bases. Per the germline V gene, CDR1 is SGHKS and CDR2 is YYEKEE (reference sequence). There are 18 residues in the CDR3. Germline trimming cut 2 bases from V and 0 bases from J; bases unmatched to any gene: 8. Here the CDR3 reads CASSFSSGGASSYNEQFF. The CDR3 nucleotides read TGTGCCAGCAGCTTTTCTAGCGGGGGAGCAAGCTCCTACAATGAGCAGTTCTTC.

This clonotype was seen at least ten times. The chain combines TRBV20-1 with TRBJ1-6; TRBD1 aligns across 10 bases. After removal of 6 bases from V and 7 bases from J, the junction contained 9 bases not matched to a gene. CDR1 DFQATT and CDR2 SNEGSKA come from the germline V gene (reference sequence). CDR3 size: 15 residues. This CDR3 is CSAPRQGAWNSPLHF. The CDR3, as DNA: TGCAGTGCACCCAGACAGGGGGCATGGAATTCACCCCTCCACTTT.

This clonotype has more than one count but fewer than ten. V gene TRBV7-9 combines with J gene TRBJ2-7; 9 nucleotides agree with TRBD1. With 5 bases clipped from V and 3 bases from J, the junction kept 5 bases outside the gene matches. The CDR3 contains 14 residues. Germline CDR1 is SEHNR and CDR2 is FQNEAQ (reference sequence). CDR3 loop: CASSEGQGNYEQYV. In DNA form, the CDR3 reads TGTGCCAGCAGCGAGGGACAGGGAAACTACGAGCAGTACGTC.

The rearrangement uses TRBV5-1 and TRBJ1-6; 10 positions match TRBD1. The trim removed 3 bases at V and 6 bases at J, leaving 3 bases unmatched. CDR1 and CDR2 from the germline V gene are SGHRS and YFSETQ. The CDR3 is made up of 15 amino acids. CDR3 region: CASSWDRGGNSPLHF. In DNA, the CDR3 is TGCGCCAGCAGCTGGGACAGGGGAGGTAATTCACCCCTCCACTTT.

This clonotype came up a few times. The chain uses TRBV29-1 and TRBJ2-7; 8 positions agree with TRBD1. Germline CDR1 SQVTM, CDR2 ANQGSEA. V lost 4 bases, J lost 1 base, and 3 bases stayed unmatched. This CDR3 spans 13 amino acids. The CDR3 bases are TGCAGCGTTGTGGGGACAGGTTCCTACGAGCAGTACTTC. It codes for CSVVGTGSYEQYF.

This clonotype was counted many times. This chain links TRBV27 with TRBJ2-2, with TRBD1 matching over 7 bases. Per the germline V gene, CDR1 is MNHEY and CDR2 is SMNVEV (reference sequence). The CDR3 extends over 13 amino acids. After removal of 6 bases from V and 4 bases from J, the junction contained 2 bases not matched to a gene. CDR3 in amino acids: CASRRQGTGELFF. CDR3 sequence (DNA): TGTGCCAGCAGGCGACAGGGCACCGGGGAGCTGTTTTTT.